The 10 T cell receptor beta chains below come from one sample, sequenced in a study of response to subunit inactivated influenza vaccine. MiXCR, applied by TCRdb to the RT-PCR reads, yields one record per CDR3 protein. The data contain about 700,000 distinct CDR3 sequences, approximately 15% of them singletons. This sample comprised PBMCs from blood, obtained around 14 days before vaccination. These TCRs come from a middle-aged man who received an inactivated influenza vaccine.

This clonotype has more than one count but fewer than ten. The chain employs TRBV29-1 and TRBJ2-1, with TRBD1 as a possible D gene (6 bases). The V gene's germline CDR1 is SQVTM and CDR2 ANQGSEA. The V end was cut by 7 bases, the J end by 2 bases, with 12 bases between. The CDR3 length is 13 residues. The chain's CDR3 is CSGGGRPYNEQFF. CDR3 bases: TGCAGCGGAGGGGGTCGCCCCTACAATGAGCAGTTCTTC.

This clonotype was detected a few times. The chain is built from TRBV5-1 and TRBJ2-2; 11 bases align to TRBD2. After removal of 4 bases from V and 3 bases from J, the junction contained 2 bases not matched to a gene. The CDR3 has 15 amino acids. CDR1 and CDR2 (germline): SGHRS, YFSETQ. For the CDR3, the DNA is TGCGCCAGCAGCGATAGCGGGAGGGACACCGGGGAGCTGTTTTTT. Translating it yields CASSDSGRDTGELFF. Full variable domain (rest looked up from reference TRBV5-1 and TRBJ2-2): KAGVTQTPRYLIKTRGQQVTLSCSPISGHRSVSWYQQTPGQGLQFLFEYFSETQRNKGNFPGRFSGRQFSNSRSEMNVSTLELGDSALYLCASSDSGRDTGELFFGEGSRLTVL.

The V gene is TRBV7-9, the J gene TRBJ2-2; D not certain. Germline-derived CDR1 and CDR2 are SEHNR and FQNEAQ (reference sequence). The germline V and J ends were trimmed by 8 bases and 0 bases, with 7 bases remaining between them. The CDR3 runs to 13 residues. CDR3 sequence: CASLDTNTGELFF. For the CDR3, the DNA is TGTGCCAGCCTTGATACGAACACCGGGGAGCTGTTTTTT.

A few counts support this clonotype. This chain uses TRBV4-3 with TRBJ1-2, with a tentative D call TRBD1 (5 bases). Trimming cost V 1 base and J 2 bases, with 8 bases left between them. There are 14 residues in the CDR3. Germline assignment: CDR1 LGHNA and CDR2 YSLEER. The CDR3 sequence is CASSQAGSNYGYTF. DNA for the CDR3: TGCGCCAGCAGCCAAGCAGGGTCGAACTATGGCTACACCTTC.

This clonotype was seen a handful of times. The V call is TRBV20-1, the J call TRBJ2-2; TRBD2 matches at 11 bases. The CDR3 is 16 amino acids. The germline CDR1 and CDR2 sequences are DFQATT and SNEGSKA (reference sequence). Unmatched junction bases numbered 12, after V lost 6 bases and J lost 6 bases. The CDR3 coding sequence is TGCAGTGCAAACAGCGACACTAGCGGGAGATCCGGGGAGCTGTTTTTT. Translating it yields CSANSDTSGRSGELFF.

The chain couples TRBV4-3 to TRBJ2-7; 7 nucleotides line up with TRBD1. Trimming at V came to 3 bases and at J to 5 bases, leaving 7 bases not matched to a gene. The CDR3 spans 14 residues. Germline V gene data show CDR1 as LGHNA and CDR2 as YSLEER. The chain's CDR3 is CASSHVDRAHEQYF. CDR3 in DNA: TGCGCCAGCAGCCACGTCGACAGGGCCCACGAGCAGTACTTC.

The V gene is TRBV20-1, the J gene TRBJ2-7, with D tentatively TRBD2 (5 bases). The CDR3 is 13 amino acids. Trimming shortened V by 4 bases and J by 7 bases, and 17 bases separated the two germline ends. Germline V gene lookup returns CDR1 DFQATT and CDR2 SNEGSKA (reference sequence). The CDR3 coding sequence is TGCAGTGCTACGAATACCCCAAGAGGGGAGCAGTACTTC. This sequence encodes CSATNTPRGEQYF.

The sample holds a few counts of this clonotype. The V and J genes are TRBV7-9 and TRBJ2-1, with 8 bases identical to TRBD1. The CDR3 covers 15 residues. In germline, CDR1 is SEHNR, CDR2 FQNEAQ (reference sequence). Trimming removed 2 bases from V and 4 bases from J; junction bases left unmatched: 4. CDR3 region: CASSLPGQDYNEQFF. The CDR3 nucleotides read TGTGCCAGCAGCTTACCGGGACAGGATTACAATGAGCAGTTCTTC.

This clonotype appeared a few times. V usage is TRBV6-5 and J usage is TRBJ2-5; D unresolved. Trimming shortened V by 3 bases and J by 4 bases, and 12 bases separated the two germline ends. Germline CDR1 reads MNHEY; CDR2 reads SVGAGI. There are 14 residues in the CDR3. CDR3 DNA: TGTGCCAGCAGTTATCCCGGTATCGGAGAGACCCAGTACTTC. Translated, it gives CASSYPGIGETQYF.

In its sample, this clonotype was seen a few times. The genes are TRBV18 and TRBJ1-1; TRBD1 might be the D (6 bases). Trimming left V 3 bases short and J 0 bases short, with 14 bases between. The CDR3 runs to 16 residues. CDR1 and CDR2 (germline): KGHSH, LQKENI. For the CDR3, the DNA is TGTGCCAGCTCACCCTCGGTGGGGGCCTTGAACACTGAAGCTTTCTTT. As protein: CASSPSVGALNTEAFF.